The present entry profiles one TCR beta chain with its context. Its antigen is currently unknown. PCR involved 60 Vbeta and 13 Jbeta primers. Repertoires were generated with immunoSEQ multiplex PCR, while TCRdb's copy carries only in-frame clones and drops some. The table lists over 85,000 clones, around 82% of them singletons, with more than 5% in the top ten. The sample is drawn from a study of cytomegalovirus exposure and HLA in healthy donors. General study points: Indistinguishable V segments such as TRBV6-2 and TRBV6-3 were excluded. DRB1 had the most TCR associations and HLA-C the fewest, a later analysis found, with rates varying by HLA locus.

J lost 0 bases, V lost 4 bases, and 4 bases had no gene match. Germline lookup yields CDR1 SGHRS and CDR2 YFSETQ. The CDR3 contains 16 residues. The TCR sequence derives from a man between 40 and 49 years old in good health and CMV-seropositive. The sample taken for sequencing was PBMCs. The V gene is TRBV5-1, the J gene TRBJ2-7, with 13 bases that match TRBD2. The CDR3 loop is CASSNRLAGGSYEQYF. CDR3 bases: TGCGCCAGCAGCAACCGACTAGCGGGAGGCTCCTACGAGCAGTACTTC.